The 28 T cell receptor beta chains given below trace back to one sample, sequenced in a study of cytomegalovirus exposure and HLA in healthy donors. The PCR used 60 Vbeta and 13 Jbeta primers. TCRdb's table, derived via immunoSEQ multiplex PCR, lists solely in-frame clones and lacks some. The sample records 200,000 to 300,000 clones, roughly 87% being singletons. Sequencing was done on a sample of PBMCs. These receptors came from a woman aged 40 to 55 in good health and CMV-seropositive.

The CDR3 region is CASSLPRENRGLGAEAFF. The CDR3 nucleotides read TGCGCCAGCAGCCTACCGAGGGAGAATCGGGGACTAGGGGCTGAAGCTTTCTTT. This chain links TRBV4-3 with TRBJ1-1, with D maybe TRBD1 (5 bases). The V end lost 4 bases, the J end lost 6 bases, and 27 bases lay between the germline ends. CDR3 size: 18 residues. Germline CDR1 reads LGHNA; CDR2 reads YSLEER.

V usage is TRBV14 and J usage is TRBJ2-2; possible D gene TRBD1, 5 bases. Looked up from germline, CDR1 is SGHDN and CDR2 is FVKESK. CDR3 length: 15 residues. V was shortened by 1 base and J by 6 bases, with 12 bases between the two germline ends. DNA of the CDR3: TGTGCCAGCAGCCAAGGGGCAGGGTATGCCGGGGAGCTGTTTTTT. Translated, it gives CASSQGAGYAGELFF.

J is TRBJ1-4 and V is TRBV15; D uncertain. The V end was cut by 6 bases, the J end by 6 bases, with 8 bases between. The CDR3 is 12 residues long. Germline V gene sequence: CDR1 LNHNV, CDR2 YYDKDF (reference sequence). CDR3 nucleotide sequence: TGTGCCACCAGGCGGGCCCATGAAAAACTGTTTTTT. This codes for CATRRAHEKLFF.

The chain recombines TRBV5-6 with TRBJ1-5, with 7 bases identical to TRBD1. The trim removed 8 bases at V and 5 bases at J, leaving 7 bases unmatched. Germline V gene lookup returns CDR1 SGHDT and CDR2 YYEEEE. CDR3 length: 13 amino acids. The CDR3 reads CASGRQGYQPQHF. CDR3 nucleotides: TGTGCCAGTGGCCGACAGGGCTATCAGCCCCAGCATTTT.

The CDR3 sequence: CASSSGLVQETQYF. The DNA of the CDR3 is TGCGCCAGCAGCTCCGGACTAGTACAAGAGACCCAGTACTTC. The V call is TRBV4-3, the J call TRBJ2-5; 7 bases match TRBD2. Trimming cost V 5 bases and J 2 bases; bases outside gene matches: 5. Germline CDR1 LGHNA, CDR2 YSLEER. This CDR3 region has 14 residues.

This chain joins TRBV5-1 and TRBJ2-5, with 7 bases aligning to TRBD2. Germline lookup yields CDR1 SGHRS and CDR2 YFSETQ. The CDR3 totals 14 residues. J lost 2 bases, V lost 5 bases, and 6 bases had no gene match. This CDR3 reads CASSRRLAQETQYF. In DNA form, the CDR3 reads TGCGCCAGCAGTCGTCGACTAGCACAAGAGACCCAGTACTTC.

The chain joins TRBV4-3 to TRBJ2-3; tentative D call: TRBD1 (6 bases). This CDR3 spans 16 amino acids. The V and J ends lost 0 bases and 2 bases respectively, with 12 bases between them. CDR1 is LGHNA and CDR2 is YSLEER in the germline V gene. The CDR3: CASSQELGQFTDTQYF. The CDR3 DNA reads as TGCGCCAGCAGCCAAGAATTAGGACAGTTCACAGATACGCAGTATTTT.

The chain employs TRBV7-9 and TRBJ1-2; D remains ambiguous. The CDR3 runs 14 residues. Trimming pared 2 bases from V and 8 bases from J, leaving 15 bases between. CDR1 is SEHNR, CDR2 FQNEAQ, per germline (reference sequence). Here the CDR3 DNA reads TGTGCCAGCAGCTTAATGGGCCGAGGGTACGGCTACACCTTC. Its protein is CASSLMGRGYGYTF.

The chain links TRBV30 to TRBJ2-7; maybe TRBD2 (7 bases). The CDR3 sequence is 13 residues long. The V gene lost 0 bases and the J gene lost 6 bases, with 12 bases spanning the gap. From germline, CDR1 is GTSNPN and CDR2 SVGIG (reference sequence). The CDR3 region is CAWSVQRDIEQYF. The CDR3 DNA is TGTGCCTGGAGTGTCCAGCGGGACATCGAGCAGTACTTC.

This clone was counted between two and nine times. The J gene is TRBJ1-5, the V gene TRBV19; possible D gene TRBD1, 6 bases. Germline lookup yields CDR1 LNHDA and CDR2 SQIVND (reference sequence). The CDR3 covers 13 residues. The ends were cut back, 7 bases at V and 7 bases at J, with 14 bases in the middle. CDR3 nucleotide sequence: TGTGCCAGTAAAGGGGGGGCTTGGCAGCCCCAGCATTTT. Residues: CASKGGAWQPQHF.

DNA for the CDR3: TGCGCCAGCAGCCAAGTCACGAGACTACAAGAGACCCAGTACTTC. It translates to CASSQVTRLQETQYF. The rearrangement uses TRBV4-1 and TRBJ2-5, with TRBD2 as a possible D gene (5 bases). Trimming took off 1 base at V and 2 bases at J, with 11 bases between the two ends. This CDR3 comprises 15 residues. Germline V gene lookup returns CDR1 MGHRA and CDR2 YSYEKL.

The chain links TRBV5-1 to TRBJ1-2, with TRBD1 matching 7 bases. Per germline, CDR1 SGHRS and CDR2 YFSETQ. The CDR3 has 15 residues. V lost 5 bases, J lost 4 bases, and 11 bases stayed unmatched. This chain's CDR3 is CASRQTTGVSYGYTF. The DNA for the CDR3 is TGCGCCAGCAGACAGACTACAGGGGTGAGCTATGGCTACACCTTC.

This clone occurred once. V usage is TRBV11-1 and J usage is TRBJ2-2, with 12 bases matching TRBD2. CDR1 and CDR2 (germline): SGHAT, FQDESV (reference sequence). The V gene end was trimmed by 3 bases and the J gene end by 5 bases; junction bases not matched to a gene: 4. This CDR3 is 16 amino acids long. CDR3 in amino acids: CASSFGLAGRTGELFF. As DNA, the CDR3 is TGTGCCAGCAGCTTCGGACTAGCGGGAAGAACCGGGGAGCTGTTTTTT.

The chain couples TRBV19 to TRBJ2-6, with a tentative D call TRBD1 (6 bases). Deletions cut 6 bases from V and 4 bases from J, with 13 bases between. CDR1 is LNHDA, CDR2 SQIVND, per germline (reference sequence). This CDR3 comprises 15 residues. CDR3 coding DNA: TGTGCCAGTAGCCTACAGGGTCCCGGGGCCAACGTCCTGACTTTC. Amino acid sequence: CASSLQGPGANVLTF.

In this sample, this clone turned up once. The chain recombines TRBV11-2 with TRBJ2-4; no reliable D call. The CDR3 is 13 residues long. Looked up from germline, CDR1 is SGHAT and CDR2 is FQNNGV. Trimming shortened V by 0 bases and J by 8 bases, and 8 bases separated the two germline ends. The chain's CDR3 is CASSLEPEDIQYF. The CDR3, as DNA: TGTGCCAGCAGCTTAGAACCTGAGGACATTCAGTACTTC.

This chain joins TRBV7-3 and TRBJ2-5; 12 nucleotides line up with TRBD2. The CDR3 is 16 residues long. CDR1 SGHTA and CDR2 FQGTGA come from the germline V gene. Trimming removed 1 base from V and 4 bases from J; junction bases left unmatched: 4. The CDR3 DNA is TGTGCCAGCAGCTTAAACCTAGCGGGAGGGCGAGAGACCCAGTACTTC. Translating it yields CASSLNLAGGRETQYF. The whole variable domain, remainder taken from reference TRBV7-3 and TRBJ2-5, is GAGVSQTPSNKVTEKGKYVELRCDPISGHTALYWYRQSLGQGPEFLIYFQGTGAADDSGLPNDRFFAVRPEGSVSTLKIQRTERGDSAVYLCASSLNLAGGRETQYFGPGTRLLVL.

The chain couples TRBV7-9 to TRBJ2-4; perhaps TRBD1 as D (5 bases). Germline V CDR1 and CDR2: SEHNR, FQNEAQ (reference sequence). The CDR3 length is 15 residues. V was trimmed by 3 bases and J by 1 base, leaving 10 bases between them. CDR3 DNA sequence: TGTGCCAGCAGCTTGCAGGGTATGGCCAAAAACATTCAGTACTTC. Its translation: CASSLQGMAKNIQYF. Filled out from reference TRBV7-9 and TRBJ2-4, the complete variable domain reads DTGVSQNPRHKITKRGQNVTFRCDPISEHNRLYWYRQTLGQGPEFLTYFQNEAQLEKSRLLSDRFSAERPKGSFSTLEIQRTEQGDSAMYLCASSLQGMAKNIQYFGAGTRLSVL.

The J gene is TRBJ2-7, the V gene TRBV10-2; TRBD2 matches at 10 bases. CDR3 size: 14 residues. CDR1 is WSHSY, CDR2 SAAADI, per germline. After removal of 4 bases from V and 6 bases from J, the junction contained 6 bases not matched to a gene. The CDR3 region has the DNA TGCGCCAGCAGTGCGCTAGCGGGAGTATCCGAGCAGTACTTC. It translates to CASSALAGVSEQYF.

This chain joins TRBV30 and TRBJ1-5, with no clear D. CDR3 length equals 13 residues. Germline CDR1 GTSNPN, CDR2 SVGIG (reference sequence). Between the trimmed V and J ends, which lost 7 bases and 0 bases, there was a span of 10 bases. The CDR3 DNA reads TGTGCCTTGAAAGTGAGTAGCAATCAGCCCCAGCATTTT. Translation: CALKVSSNQPQHF.

V and J are TRBV7-8 and TRBJ1-1; 9 bases match TRBD1. The CDR3 has 19 residues. V gave up 5 bases and J gave up 5 bases; unmatched junction bases: 21. Germline CDR1 SGHVS, CDR2 FQNEAQ. CDR3 DNA sequence: TGTGCCAGCAGCCGGATAGACCTCCTTAGGGACAGGGAGAGGACTGAAGCTTTCTTT. This sequence encodes CASSRIDLLRDRERTEAFF. Full variable domain (rest looked up from reference TRBV7-8 and TRBJ1-1): GAGVSQSPRYKVAKRGQDVALRCDPISGHVSLFWYQQALGQGPEFLTYFQNEAQLDKSGLPSDRFFAERPEGSVSTLKIQRTQQEDSAVYLCASSRIDLLRDRERTEAFFGQGTRLTVV.

J is TRBJ1-1 and V is TRBV19; TRBD1 matches at 7 bases. After removal of 6 bases from V and 3 bases from J, the junction contained 4 bases not matched to a gene. The CDR3 is 13 amino acids. Germline V gene lookup returns CDR1 LNHDA and CDR2 SQIVND (reference sequence). CDR3 in DNA: TGTGCCAGTAGCGAGACAGGGTACACTGAAGCTTTCTTT. The encoded protein is CASSETGYTEAFF.

This sequence joins TRBV5-6 and TRBJ2-3; the match to TRBD1 covers 7 bases. J gave up 6 bases and V 1 base, and 5 bases lay outside the gene matches. Germline CDR1 and CDR2: SGHDT and YYEEEE. This CDR3 region has 14 residues. Here the CDR3 DNA reads TGTGCCAGCAGCTTGATGACAGGGACCGATACGCAGTATTTT. This encodes CASSLMTGTDTQYF.

The J gene is TRBJ2-7, the V gene TRBV4-3, with 10 positions matching TRBD2. Trimming at V came to 5 bases and at J to 5 bases, leaving 6 bases not matched to a gene. This CDR3 spans 14 amino acids. Looked up from germline, CDR1 is LGHNA and CDR2 is YSLEER. This CDR3 reads CASSSLAGENEQYF. CDR3 nucleotide sequence: TGCGCCAGCAGCTCCCTAGCGGGAGAAAACGAGCAGTACTTC.

About this clone: The junction and the germline gene differ at one end; a read error may be behind it. The rearrangement links TRBV6-1 to TRBJ1-1, with 8 bases fitting TRBD1. The CDR3 consists of 13 residues. Germline CDR1 is MNHNS and CDR2 is SASEGT. CDR3 in DNA: TGTGCCAACAGTGGCCCCAGACAGGGGTTAGCTTTCTTT. Amino acids: CANSGPRQGLAFF.

The chain carries TRBV5-1 and TRBJ1-1; a possible D gene is TRBD1 (6 bases). The CDR3 is 13 amino acids. CDR1 is SGHRS, CDR2 YFSETQ, per germline. The germline V and J ends were trimmed by 2 bases and 7 bases, with 12 bases remaining between them. The CDR3 region has the DNA TGCGCCAGCAGCTTAGGGACAACCTTTGAAGCTTTCTTT. Translation gives CASSLGTTFEAFF. Using reference TRBV5-1 and TRBJ1-1 for the parts outside the CDR3, the full variable domain is KAGVTQTPRYLIKTRGQQVTLSCSPISGHRSVSWYQQTPGQGLQFLFEYFSETQRNKGNFPGRFSGRQFSNSRSEMNVSTLELGDSALYLCASSLGTTFEAFFGQGTRLTVV.

The chain joins TRBV7-5 to TRBJ2-5; the table's D call, TRBD2, has no DNA check behind it. TRBV7-5 is a documented pseudogene. The CDR3 has 18 amino acids. CDR3 region: CARSFLRTSGTRGETQYF. The DNA of the CDR3 is TGTGCCAGAAGCTTCCTCCGGACTAGCGGGACCCGGGGGGAGACCCAGTACTTC.

The chain has TRBV19 and TRBJ2-1; maybe TRBD1 (5 bases). The CDR3 loop spans 14 amino acids. V dropped 2 bases and J dropped 5 bases, with 10 bases sitting between them. Per the germline V gene, CDR1 is LNHDA and CDR2 is SQIVND (reference sequence). The CDR3 DNA follows: TGTGCCAGTAGTATAATCGCAGGGAACAATGAGCAGTTCTTC. It yields the protein CASSIIAGNNEQFF.

The chain uses TRBV9 and TRBJ1-5; D perhaps matches TRBD1 (6 bases). Germline V CDR1 and CDR2: SGDLS, YYNGEE. This CDR3 spans 15 amino acids. V was shortened by 3 bases and J by 6 bases, with 16 bases between the two germline ends. CDR3 region: CASSEGGGLAQPQHF. The DNA for the CDR3 is TGTGCCAGCAGCGAGGGGGGAGGGCTGGCTCAGCCCCAGCATTTT.